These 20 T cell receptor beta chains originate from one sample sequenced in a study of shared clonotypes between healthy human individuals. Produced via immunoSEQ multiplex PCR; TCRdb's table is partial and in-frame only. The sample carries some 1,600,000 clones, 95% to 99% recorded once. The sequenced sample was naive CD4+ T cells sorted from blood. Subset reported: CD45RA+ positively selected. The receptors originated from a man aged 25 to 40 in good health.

Here the CDR3 DNA reads TGTGCCAGCAGTTCCGGACTAGCGGGAGGCCTCCGGGAGCAGTTCTTC. This sequence encodes CASSSGLAGGLREQFF. The V gene is TRBV28, the J gene TRBJ2-1, with 14 bases identical to TRBD2. The CDR3 is 16 amino acids. V was pared by 4 bases and J by 10 bases, with 9 bases of the junction left unmatched. CDR1 MDHEN and CDR2 SYDVKM come from the germline V gene.

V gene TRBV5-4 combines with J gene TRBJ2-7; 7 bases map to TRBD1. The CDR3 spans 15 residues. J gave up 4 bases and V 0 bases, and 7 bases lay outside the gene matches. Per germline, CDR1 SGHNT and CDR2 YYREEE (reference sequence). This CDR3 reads CASSLALKQGYEQYF. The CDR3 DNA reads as TGTGCCAGCAGCTTGGCCCTAAAACAGGGGTACGAGCAGTACTTC. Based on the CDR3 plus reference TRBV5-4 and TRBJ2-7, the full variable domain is ETGVTQSPTHLIKTRGQQVTLRCSSQSGHNTVSWYQQALGQGPQFIFQYYREEENGRGNFPPRFSGLQFPNYSSELNVNALELDDSALYLCASSLALKQGYEQYFGPGTRLTVT.

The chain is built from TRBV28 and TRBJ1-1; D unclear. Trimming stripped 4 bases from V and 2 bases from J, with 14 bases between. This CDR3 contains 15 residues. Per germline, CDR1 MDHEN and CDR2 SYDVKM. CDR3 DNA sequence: TGTGCCAGCAGTTCCCTGCTAGGGCGTAACACTGAAGCTTTCTTT. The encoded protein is CASSSLLGRNTEAFF.

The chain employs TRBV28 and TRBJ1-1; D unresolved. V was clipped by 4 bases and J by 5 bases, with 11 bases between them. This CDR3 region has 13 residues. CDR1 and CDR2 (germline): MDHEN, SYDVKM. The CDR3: CASSSPVGTEAFF. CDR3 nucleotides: TGTGCCAGCAGTTCCCCTGTCGGTACTGAAGCTTTCTTT.

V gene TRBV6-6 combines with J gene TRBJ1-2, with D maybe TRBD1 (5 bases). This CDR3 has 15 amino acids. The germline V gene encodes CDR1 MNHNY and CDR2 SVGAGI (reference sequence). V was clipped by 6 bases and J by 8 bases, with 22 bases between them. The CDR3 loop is CASRIGVAGNQGYTF. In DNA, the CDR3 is TGTGCCAGCAGAATCGGGGTCGCAGGGAATCAGGGCTACACCTTC.

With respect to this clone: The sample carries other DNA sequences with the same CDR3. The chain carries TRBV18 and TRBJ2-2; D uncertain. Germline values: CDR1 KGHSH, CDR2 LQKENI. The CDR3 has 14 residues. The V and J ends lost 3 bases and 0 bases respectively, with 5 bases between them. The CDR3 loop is CASSPLPNTGELFF. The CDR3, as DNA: TGTGCCAGCTCACCGCTGCCGAACACCGGGGAGCTGTTTTTT.

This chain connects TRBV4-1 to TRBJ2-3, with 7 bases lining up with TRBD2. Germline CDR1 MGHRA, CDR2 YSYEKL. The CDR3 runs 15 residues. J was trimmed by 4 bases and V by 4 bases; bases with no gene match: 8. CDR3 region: CASSPLAGVSDTQYF. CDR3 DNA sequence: TGCGCCAGCAGCCCTCTGGCGGGAGTGTCAGATACGCAGTATTTT.

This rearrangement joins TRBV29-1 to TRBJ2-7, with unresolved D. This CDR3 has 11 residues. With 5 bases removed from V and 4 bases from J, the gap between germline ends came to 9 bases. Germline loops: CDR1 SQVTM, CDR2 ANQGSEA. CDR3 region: CSVCNAYEQYF. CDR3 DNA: TGCAGCGTTTGTAACGCTTACGAGCAGTACTTC.

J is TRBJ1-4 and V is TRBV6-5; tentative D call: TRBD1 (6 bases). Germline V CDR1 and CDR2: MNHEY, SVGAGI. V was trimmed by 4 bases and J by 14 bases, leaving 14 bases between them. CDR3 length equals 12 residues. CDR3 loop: CASSSGQPRLFF. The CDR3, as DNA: TGTGCCAGCAGTTCCGGACAGCCACGGCTGTTTTTT.

This chain's CDR3 is CASLQGASNTGELFF. As DNA, the CDR3 is TGCGCCAGTTTACAGGGGGCGTCGAACACCGGGGAGCTGTTTTTT. The rearrangement joins TRBV5-1 to TRBJ2-2; 9 nucleotides align to TRBD1. Germline V gives CDR1 SGHRS, CDR2 YFSETQ. The CDR3 has 15 amino acids. The J segment lost 0 bases and the V segment lost 8 bases, leaving 5 bases of the junction unmatched.

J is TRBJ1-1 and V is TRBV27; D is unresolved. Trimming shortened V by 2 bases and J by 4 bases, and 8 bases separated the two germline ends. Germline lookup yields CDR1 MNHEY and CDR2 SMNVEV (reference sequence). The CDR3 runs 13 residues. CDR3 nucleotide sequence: TGTGCCAGCAGTTTAGTTGTGGGCACTGAAGCTTTCTTT. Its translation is CASSLVVGTEAFF.

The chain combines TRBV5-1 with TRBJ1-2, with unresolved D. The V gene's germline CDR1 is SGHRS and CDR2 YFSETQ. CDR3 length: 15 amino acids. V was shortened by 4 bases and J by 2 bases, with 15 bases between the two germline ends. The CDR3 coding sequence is TGCGCCAGCAGCACCGCACCCGGACTGAACTATGGCTACACCTTC. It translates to CASSTAPGLNYGYTF.

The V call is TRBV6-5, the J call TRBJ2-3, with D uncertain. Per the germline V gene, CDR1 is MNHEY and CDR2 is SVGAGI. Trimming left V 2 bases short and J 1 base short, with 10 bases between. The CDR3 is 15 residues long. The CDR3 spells CASSYMGGGTDTQYF. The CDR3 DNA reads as TGTGCCAGCAGTTACATGGGTGGAGGCACAGATACGCAGTATTTT.

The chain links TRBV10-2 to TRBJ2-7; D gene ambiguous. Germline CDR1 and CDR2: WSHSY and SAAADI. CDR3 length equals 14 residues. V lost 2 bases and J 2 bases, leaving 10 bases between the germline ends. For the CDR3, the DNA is TGCGCCAGCAGTGAGGCAGCCAGGACCTACGAGCAGTACTTC. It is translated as CASSEAARTYEQYF.

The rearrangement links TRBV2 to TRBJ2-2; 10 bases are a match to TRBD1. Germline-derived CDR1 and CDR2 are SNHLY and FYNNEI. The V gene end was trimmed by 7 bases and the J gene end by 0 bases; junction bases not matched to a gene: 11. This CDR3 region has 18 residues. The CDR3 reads CASTPVTGGVANTGELFF. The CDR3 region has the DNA TGTGCCAGCACCCCTGTGACAGGGGGCGTCGCGAACACCGGGGAGCTGTTTTTT.

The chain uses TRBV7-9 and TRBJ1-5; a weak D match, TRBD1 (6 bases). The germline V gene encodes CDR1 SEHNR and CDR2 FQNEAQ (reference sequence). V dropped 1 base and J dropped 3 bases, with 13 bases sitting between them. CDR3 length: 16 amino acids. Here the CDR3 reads CASSLVVGDNNQPQHF. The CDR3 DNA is TGTGCCAGCAGCTTAGTGGTTGGGGACAACAATCAGCCCCAGCATTTT.

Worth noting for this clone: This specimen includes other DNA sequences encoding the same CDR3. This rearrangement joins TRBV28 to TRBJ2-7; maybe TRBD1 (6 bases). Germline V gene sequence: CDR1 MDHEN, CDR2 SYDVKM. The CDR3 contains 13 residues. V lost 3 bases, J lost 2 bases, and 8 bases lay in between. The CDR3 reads CASSLQGTYEQYF. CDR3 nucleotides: TGTGCCAGCAGTTTGCAGGGGACCTACGAGCAGTACTTC.

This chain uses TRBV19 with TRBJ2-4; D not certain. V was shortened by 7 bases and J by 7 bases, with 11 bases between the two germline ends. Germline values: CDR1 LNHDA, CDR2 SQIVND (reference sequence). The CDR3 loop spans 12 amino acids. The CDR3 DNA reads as TGTGCCAGTAACCTTGACGGTAACATTCAGTACTTC. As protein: CASNLDGNIQYF. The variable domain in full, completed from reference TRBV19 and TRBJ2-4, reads DGGITQSPKYLFRKEGQNVTLSCEQNLNHDAMYWYRQDPGQGLRLIYYSQIVNDFQKGDIAEGYSVSREKKESFPLTVTSAQKNPTAFYLCASNLDGNIQYFGAGTRLSVL.

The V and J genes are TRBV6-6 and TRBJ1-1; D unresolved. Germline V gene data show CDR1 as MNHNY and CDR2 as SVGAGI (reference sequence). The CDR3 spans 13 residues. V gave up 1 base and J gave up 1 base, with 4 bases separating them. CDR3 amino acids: CASSYWKNTEAFF. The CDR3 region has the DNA TGTGCCAGCAGTTACTGGAAGAACACTGAAGCTTTCTTT.

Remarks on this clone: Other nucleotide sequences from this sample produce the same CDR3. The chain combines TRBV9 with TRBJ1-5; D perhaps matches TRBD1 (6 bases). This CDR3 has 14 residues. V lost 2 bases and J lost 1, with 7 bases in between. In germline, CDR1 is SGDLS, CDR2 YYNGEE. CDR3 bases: TGTGCCAGCAGCGTTACAGGGAGCAATCAGCCCCAGCATTTT. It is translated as CASSVTGSNQPQHF. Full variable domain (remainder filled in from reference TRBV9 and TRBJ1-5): DSGVTQTPKHLITATGQRVTLRCSPRSGDLSVYWYQQSLDQGLQFLIQYYNGEERAKGNILERFSAQQFPDLHSELNLSSLELGDSALYFCASSVTGSNQPQHFGDGTRLSIL.